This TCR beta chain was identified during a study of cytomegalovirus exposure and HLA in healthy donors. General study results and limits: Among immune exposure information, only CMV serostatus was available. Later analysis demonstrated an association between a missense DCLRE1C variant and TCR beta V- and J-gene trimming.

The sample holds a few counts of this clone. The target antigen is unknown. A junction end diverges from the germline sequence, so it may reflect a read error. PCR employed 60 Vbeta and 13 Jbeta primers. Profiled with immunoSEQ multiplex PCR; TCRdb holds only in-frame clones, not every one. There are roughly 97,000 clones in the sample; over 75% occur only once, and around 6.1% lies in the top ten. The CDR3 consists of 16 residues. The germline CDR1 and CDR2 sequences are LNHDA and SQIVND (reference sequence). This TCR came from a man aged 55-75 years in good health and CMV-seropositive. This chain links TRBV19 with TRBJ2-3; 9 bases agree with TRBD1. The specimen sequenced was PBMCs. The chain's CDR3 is CASSLERDRVPDTQYF. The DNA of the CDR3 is TGTGCCAGTAGTTTAGAGCGGGACAGGGTTCCAGATACGCAGTATTTT.